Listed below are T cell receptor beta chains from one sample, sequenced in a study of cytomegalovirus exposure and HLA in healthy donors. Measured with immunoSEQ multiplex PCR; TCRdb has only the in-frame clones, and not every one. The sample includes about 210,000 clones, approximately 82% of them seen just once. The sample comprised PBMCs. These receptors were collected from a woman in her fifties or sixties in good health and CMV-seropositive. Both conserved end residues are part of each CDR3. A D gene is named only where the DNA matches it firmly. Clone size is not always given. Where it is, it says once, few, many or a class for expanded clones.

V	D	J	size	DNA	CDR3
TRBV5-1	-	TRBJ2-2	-	TGCGCCAGCAGCCCTGACAGCGCGAACACCGGGGAGCTGTTTTTT	CASSPDSANTGELFF
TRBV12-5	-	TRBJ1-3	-	TGTGCTAGTGGTTTGGTACTGGAGGGGTCGGGAAACACCATATATTTT	CASGLVLEGSGNTIYF
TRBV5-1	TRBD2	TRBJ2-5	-	TGCGCCAGCAGCCCGGGACTAGCGGGAAAAGAGACCCAGTACTTC	CASSPGLAGKETQYF
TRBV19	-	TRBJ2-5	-	TGTGCCAGTAGTATTTCAGGGGCGGAGACCCAGTACTTC	CASSISGAETQYF
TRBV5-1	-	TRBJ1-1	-	TGCGCCAGCAGGGGGGGAGCGATGAACACTGAAGCTTTCTTT	CASRGGAMNTEAFF
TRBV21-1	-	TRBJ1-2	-	TGTGCCAGCAGCTGGAAACGGACAGGGGGAGGTTCGGCCTATGGCTACACCTTC	CASSWKRTGGGSAYGYTF
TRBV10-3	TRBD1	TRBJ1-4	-	TGTGCCATCAGTGAGTCTCCTTTGGGTATGGACAGGAAGATTGAAAAACTGTTTTTT	CAISESPLGMDRKIEKLFF
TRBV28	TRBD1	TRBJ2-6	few	TGTGCCAGCAGTATCCGGGACAGGGGCTACTCTGGGGCCAACGTCCTGACTTTC	CASSIRDRGYSGANVLTF
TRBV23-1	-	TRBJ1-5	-	TGCGCCAGCAGTTTCAGGCTGGATCAGCCCCAGCATTTT	CASSFRLDQPQHF
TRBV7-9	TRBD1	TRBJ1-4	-	TGTTCCTCCGCCTGGGGGCCAGGGGGTGTTGAAAAACTGTTTTTT	CSSAWGPGGVEKLFF
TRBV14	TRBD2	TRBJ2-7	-	TGTGCCAGCAGCCAATGGCTAGCGGGGGGCGCGCACGAGCAGTACTTC	CASSQWLAGGAHEQYF
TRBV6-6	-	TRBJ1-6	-	TGTGCCAGCAGTTACCGGGGAATTGATTCACCCCTCCACTTT	CASSYRGIDSPLHF
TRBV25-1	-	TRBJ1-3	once	TGTGCCAGCAGTGAAATTGGGGCGCACACCATATATTTT	CASSEIGAHTIYF
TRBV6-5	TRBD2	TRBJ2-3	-	TGTGCCAGCAGTTACTCGACCGGGGGGGCGGGAGATACGCAGTATTTT	CASSYSTGGAGDTQYF
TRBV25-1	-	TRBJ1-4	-	TGTGCCAGCAGTGAATACAGGGGACGAAATGAAAAACTGTTTTTT	CASSEYRGRNEKLFF
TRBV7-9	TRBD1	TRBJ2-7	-	TGTGCCAGCAGCTTGAAAGACAGGGCCCAGCAGTACTTC	CASSLKDRAQQYF
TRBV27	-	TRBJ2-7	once	TGTGCCAGCAGTTATGACGGGGGCTACGAGCAGTACTTC	CASSYDGGYEQYF
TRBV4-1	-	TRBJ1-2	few	TGCGCCAGCAGCCAAGCCCCCATCAGGGGAGGCTACACCTTC	CASSQAPIRGGYTF
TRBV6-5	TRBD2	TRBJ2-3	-	TGTGCCAGGGAAACTAGCGGGGGCACAGATACGCAGTATTTT	CARETSGGTDTQYF
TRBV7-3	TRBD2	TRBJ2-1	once	TGTGCCAGCAGCTTAAGCGGGGGGGCCAATGAGCAGTTCTTC	CASSLSGGANEQFF
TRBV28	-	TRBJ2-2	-	TGTGCCAGCAGTTTATTTCTAGCAATGAACACCGGGGAGCTGTTTTTT	CASSLFLAMNTGELFF
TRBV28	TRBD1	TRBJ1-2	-	TGTGCCAGCAGTACATCCGGGACAGGGTCTGGCTACACCTTC	CASSTSGTGSGYTF